Each of the 13 T cell receptor beta chains below was sequenced from the same sample in a study of shared clonotypes between healthy human individuals. Naive CD8 cells, CD45RO-negative and positively selected for CCR7, excluded terminally differentiated effector memory CD45RA+ cells. Clones were sequenced by immunoSEQ multiplex PCR, and TCRdb holds only the in-frame ones, with some missing. Of about 2 million clones detected, about 95% appear once; the ten largest clones hold 0.9% to 1.5%. The sequenced sample was naive CD8+ T cells sorted from blood. Source of these receptors: a man between 18 and 29 years old in good health.

This clone was counted once. The chain has TRBV27 and TRBJ1-1; 7 nucleotides align to TRBD1. CDR1 is MNHEY, CDR2 SMNVEV, per germline (reference sequence). The ends lost 5 bases at V and 4 bases at J; junction bases unmatched: 4. The CDR3 extends over 13 amino acids. The CDR3 reads CASSTQGVTEAFF. The CDR3 DNA reads as TGTGCCAGCAGTACGCAGGGGGTCACTGAAGCTTTCTTT.

V and J are TRBV30 and TRBJ2-3, with D possibly TRBD2 on 6 matching bases. Germline V CDR1 and CDR2: GTSNPN, SVGIG (reference sequence). V lost 2 bases and J lost 4, with 10 bases in between. This CDR3 is 13 amino acids long. The CDR3: CAWSIGGADTQYF. CDR3 coding DNA: TGTGCCTGGAGTATCGGGGGTGCAGATACGCAGTATTTT.

This CDR3 is CASSLTGRHYEQYF. CDR3 bases: TGTGCCAGTAGTTTGACAGGGCGACACTACGAGCAGTACTTC. The V call is TRBV19, the J call TRBJ2-7; 7 nucleotides line up with TRBD1. The CDR3 loop spans 14 amino acids. V trimming: 5 bases; J trimming: 3 bases; junction bases outside the gene matches: 7. The germline V gene encodes CDR1 LNHDA and CDR2 SQIVND (reference sequence).

This chain links TRBV28 with TRBJ1-5; weak D call: TRBD1 (5 bases). Germline values: CDR1 MDHEN, CDR2 SYDVKM. The V end was cut by 3 bases, the J end by 7 bases, with 16 bases between. This CDR3 contains 15 residues. The CDR3 DNA reads as TGTGCCAGCAGTTTTCGGACACAACTCCGCCAGCCCCAGCATTTT. Amino acids: CASSFRTQLRQPQHF.

The V and J genes are TRBV30 and TRBJ2-7; no definite D call. The length of the CDR3 is 13 residues. Trimming removed 5 bases from V and 0 bases from J, with 11 bases in between. Germline V lookup: CDR1 GTSNPN, CDR2 SVGIG (reference sequence). The CDR3 DNA reads TGTGCCTGGGTTCCAACAGACTCCTACGAGCAGTACTTC. Amino acids: CAWVPTDSYEQYF. Together with reference TRBV30 and TRBJ2-7, the CDR3 gives the full variable domain: SQTIHQWPATLVQPVGSPLSLECTVEGTSNPNLYWYRQAAGRGLQLLFYSVGIGQISSEVPQNLSASRPQDRQFILSSKKLLLSDSGFYLCAWVPTDSYEQYFGPGTRLTVT.

The genes are TRBV9 and TRBJ2-1; 9 bases align to TRBD2. The germline gives CDR1 SGDLS, CDR2 YYNGEE. V lost 3 bases, J lost 11 bases, and 12 bases stayed unmatched. This CDR3 is 15 amino acids long. The CDR3 DNA sequence: TGTGCCAGCAGCGGTAGTGCGGGAGGGCCTCTCAAGCAGTTCTTC. Translating gives CASSGSAGGPLKQFF.

This clone has only a few counts. The chain recombines TRBV19 with TRBJ1-5, with 9 bases lining up with TRBD1. The CDR3 runs to 15 residues. V was clipped by 5 bases and J by 0 bases; unmatched bases: 2. Germline CDR1 LNHDA, CDR2 SQIVND (reference sequence). The CDR3: CASSGQGYSNQPQHF. As DNA, the CDR3 is TGTGCCAGTAGTGGACAGGGGTATAGCAATCAGCCCCAGCATTTT.

The chain links TRBV7-2 to TRBJ2-7; D gene unclear. The germline V gene has CDR1 SGHTA and CDR2 FQGNSA. V lost 1 base, J lost 3 bases, and 10 bases lay in between. The CDR3 is 14 amino acids. The CDR3 DNA reads as TGTGCCAGCAGCTTAGATTTAATTAACTACGAGCAGTACTTC. It is translated as CASSLDLINYEQYF.

The genes are TRBV27 and TRBJ2-2; the match to TRBD1 covers 7 bases. V lost 0 bases, J lost 4 bases, and 5 bases stayed unmatched. Germline lookup yields CDR1 MNHEY and CDR2 SMNVEV (reference sequence). This CDR3 comprises 16 residues. CDR3 loop: CASSLSVRGFTGELFF. The CDR3 coding sequence is TGTGCCAGCAGTTTATCGGTCAGGGGGTTCACCGGGGAGCTGTTTTTT.

This clone has just one count. This rearrangement joins TRBV2 to TRBJ1-6, with 7 bases aligning to TRBD1. V was clipped by 6 bases and J by 7 bases; unmatched bases: 6. The germline V gene has CDR1 SNHLY and CDR2 FYNNEI. This CDR3 is 14 amino acids long. The CDR3 here is CASRTGLGNSPLHF. The CDR3 DNA reads TGTGCCAGCAGGACAGGGCTGGGGAATTCACCCCTCCACTTT.

V usage is TRBV6-5 and J usage is TRBJ1-1; the D gene is possibly TRBD1 (6 bases). Germline V lookup: CDR1 MNHEY, CDR2 SVGAGI. Trimming shortened V by 2 bases and J by 1 base, and 14 bases separated the two germline ends. This CDR3 is 16 amino acids long. The CDR3, as DNA: TGTGCCAGCAGTTACAAGGATCGGACAGAGAACACTGAAGCTTTCTTT. It specifies CASSYKDRTENTEAFF.

A remark on this clone: This same CDR3 is encoded by further DNA sequences in the sample. This sequence joins TRBV4-3 and TRBJ2-7; D is possibly TRBD2 (6 bases). This CDR3 is built from 15 residues. V lost 0 bases to trimming and J lost 1 base, with 10 bases between them. Germline CDR1 and CDR2: LGHNA and YSLEER. CDR3 protein: CASSQDRAGSYEQYF. The CDR3 DNA sequence: TGCGCCAGCAGCCAAGATCGCGCGGGATCCTACGAGCAGTACTTC.

V and J are TRBV6-5 and TRBJ2-7; D gene uncertain. Germline CDR1 reads MNHEY; CDR2 reads SVGAGI. The CDR3 extends over 14 amino acids. Trimming removed 2 bases at V and 3 bases at J, with 11 bases between. The CDR3 sequence: CASSYTNSDYEQYF. The DNA for the CDR3 is TGTGCCAGCAGTTACACCAACAGCGACTACGAGCAGTACTTC.